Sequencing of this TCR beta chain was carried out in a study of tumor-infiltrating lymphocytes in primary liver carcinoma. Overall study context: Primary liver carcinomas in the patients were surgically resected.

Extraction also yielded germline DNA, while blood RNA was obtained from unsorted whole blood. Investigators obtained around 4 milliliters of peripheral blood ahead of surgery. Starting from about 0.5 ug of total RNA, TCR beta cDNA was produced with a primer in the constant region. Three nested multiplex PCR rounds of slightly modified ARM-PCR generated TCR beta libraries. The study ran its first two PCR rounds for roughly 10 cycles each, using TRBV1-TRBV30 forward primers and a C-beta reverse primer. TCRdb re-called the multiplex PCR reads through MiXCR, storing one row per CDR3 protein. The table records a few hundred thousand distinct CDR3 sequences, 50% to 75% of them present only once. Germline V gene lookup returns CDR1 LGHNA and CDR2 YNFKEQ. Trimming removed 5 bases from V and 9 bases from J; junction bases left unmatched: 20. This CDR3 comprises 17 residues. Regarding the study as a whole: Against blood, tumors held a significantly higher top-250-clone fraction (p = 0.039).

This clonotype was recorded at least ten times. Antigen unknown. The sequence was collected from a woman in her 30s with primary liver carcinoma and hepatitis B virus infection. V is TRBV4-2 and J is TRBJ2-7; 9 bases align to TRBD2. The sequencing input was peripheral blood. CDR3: CASSGQGLGIAGVVQYF. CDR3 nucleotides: TGTGCCAGCAGCGGGCAGGGACTAGGAATAGCGGGAGTAGTGCAGTACTTC.